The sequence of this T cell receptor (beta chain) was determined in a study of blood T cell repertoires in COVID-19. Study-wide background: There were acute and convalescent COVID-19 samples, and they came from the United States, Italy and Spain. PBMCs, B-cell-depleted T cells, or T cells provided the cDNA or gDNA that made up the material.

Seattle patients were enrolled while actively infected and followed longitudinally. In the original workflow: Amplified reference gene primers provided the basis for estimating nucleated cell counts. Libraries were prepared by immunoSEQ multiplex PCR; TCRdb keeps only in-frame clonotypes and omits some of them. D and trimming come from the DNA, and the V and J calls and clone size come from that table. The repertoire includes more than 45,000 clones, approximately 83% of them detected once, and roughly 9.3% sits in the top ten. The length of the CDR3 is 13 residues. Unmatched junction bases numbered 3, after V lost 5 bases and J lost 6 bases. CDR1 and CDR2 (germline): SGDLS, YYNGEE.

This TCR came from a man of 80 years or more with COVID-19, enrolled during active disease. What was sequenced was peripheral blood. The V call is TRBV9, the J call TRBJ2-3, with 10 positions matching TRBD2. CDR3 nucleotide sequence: TGTGCCAGCAGTGGGACTAGCGTTGATACGCAGTATTTT. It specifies CASSGTSVDTQYF.